Shown below are 30 T cell receptor beta chains from a single sample sequenced in a study of radiotherapy plus CTLA-4 blockade in lung cancer. Method: immunoSEQ multiplex PCR; TCRdb's copy keeps in-frame clones and lacks some. The sample holds 70,000 to 90,000 clones, approximately 80% seen once. The source was peripheral blood, collected from a patient treated with radiotherapy plus ipilimumab. These TCRs come from a human donor with non-small cell lung cancer who had stable disease on radiotherapy plus ipilimumab.

V gene TRBV10-1 combines with J gene TRBJ1-4; TRBD1 is a possible D gene (6 bases). V lost 9 bases and J 10 bases, leaving 27 bases between the germline ends. Germline lookup yields CDR1 WNHNN and CDR2 SYGVQD (reference sequence). The CDR3 runs 16 residues. The CDR3: CARLEGVLERLGKLFF. The CDR3, as DNA: TGCGCCAGACTCGAGGGGGTCCTAGAACGACTGGGAAAACTGTTTTTT.

The rearrangement uses TRBV6-4 and TRBJ2-1; the D call may be TRBD1 or TRBD2 (5 bases each). Germline assignment: CDR1 MRHNA and CDR2 SNTAGT. Trimming cost V 8 bases and J 8 bases, with 22 bases left between them. The CDR3 has 15 residues. The chain's CDR3 is CASYGAVKDKHEQFF. The CDR3 coding sequence is TGTGCCAGCTACGGAGCGGTGAAGGACAAGCATGAGCAGTTCTTC.

The V gene is TRBV4-1, the J gene TRBJ2-1, with 13 bases identical to TRBD2. The CDR3 contains 17 residues. CDR1 and CDR2 (germline): MGHRA, YSYEKL. V lost 3 bases to trimming and J lost 8 bases; unmatched junction nucleotides: 10. The DNA for the CDR3 is TGCGCCAGCAGCCACGCTCGGACTAGCGGGAGTCAATATGAGCAGTTCTTC. It encodes CASSHARTSGSQYEQFF.

The chain uses TRBV7-6 and TRBJ1-6; perhaps TRBD1 as D (6 bases). This CDR3 comprises 14 residues. The germline V gene has CDR1 SGHVS and CDR2 FNYEAQ. The V end was cut by 5 bases, the J end by 6 bases, with 11 bases between. CDR3 sequence (DNA): TGTGCCAGCAGCGCGGGACAATCTAATTCACCCCTCCACTTT. Amino acid sequence: CASSAGQSNSPLHF.

The V call is TRBV9, the J call TRBJ2-7; 9 positions match TRBD1. The CDR3 loop spans 14 amino acids. Germline-derived CDR1 and CDR2 are SGDLS and YYNGEE. V dropped 4 bases and J dropped 4; count of bases not matched to a gene: 6. The CDR3 DNA follows: TGTGCCAGCAGCTCGGGACAGGGTCCTTACGAGCAGTACTTC. It is translated as CASSSGQGPYEQYF.

The rearrangement links TRBV13 to TRBJ2-7, with 12 nucleotides matching TRBD2. V was clipped by 5 bases and J by 4 bases; unmatched bases: 3. This CDR3 has 14 residues. Germline CDR1 and CDR2: PRHDT and FYEKMQ (reference sequence). CDR3 loop: CASSRLAGDYEQYF. CDR3 nucleotide sequence: TGTGCCAGCAGCCGACTAGCGGGGGATTACGAGCAGTACTTC.

The chain has TRBV19 and TRBJ2-1, with a weak D call TRBD1 (7 bases). This CDR3 has 17 residues. Trimming took 0 bases from V and 6 from J, leaving 18 bases between them. Germline V gene sequence: CDR1 LNHDA, CDR2 SQIVND (reference sequence). The CDR3 nucleotides read TGTGCCAGTAGTATAGACAGGGGGGTAGAGGGTCTCAATGAGCAGTTCTTC. Its translation: CASSIDRGVEGLNEQFF.

The chain employs TRBV21-1 and TRBJ1-5; TRBD1, the table's D call, lacks a check against the DNA. TRBV21-1 is tagged as a pseudogene. The CDR3 has 14 amino acids. For the CDR3, the DNA is TGTGCCAGCAGGGACAGGGATAGCAATCAGCCCCAGCATTTT. It is translated as CASRDRDSNQPQHF.

The rearrangement joins TRBV4-2 to TRBJ2-7; 9 nucleotides match TRBD2. V was pared by 4 bases and J by 0 bases, with 4 bases of the junction left unmatched. The CDR3 covers 15 residues. From germline, CDR1 is LGHNA and CDR2 YNFKEQ. CDR3 bases: TGTGCCAGCAGCCGCAGCGGGGGGTTCTCCTACGAGCAGTACTTC. Translated: CASSRSGGFSYEQYF.

The chain uses TRBV5-1 and TRBJ2-5; a weak D match, TRBD1 (5 bases). V was clipped by 0 bases and J by 6 bases, with 9 bases between them. Germline V gene lookup returns CDR1 SGHRS and CDR2 YFSETQ. The CDR3 extends over 13 amino acids. The CDR3: CASSLVVGQTQYF. The CDR3 DNA sequence: TGCGCCAGCAGCTTGGTAGTGGGGCAGACCCAGTACTTC.

The chain has TRBV5-1 and TRBJ2-1, with 14 bases fitting TRBD2. V lost 3 bases and J lost 3; bases outside the gene matches: 5. The CDR3 covers 17 residues. CDR1 is SGHRS and CDR2 is YFSETQ in the germline V gene. CDR3 protein: CASSSGLAGASYNEQFF. The CDR3 bases are TGCGCCAGCAGCTCGGGACTAGCGGGAGCAAGCTACAATGAGCAGTTCTTC.

J is TRBJ1-6 and V is TRBV6-5; 7 nucleotides align to TRBD1. V trimming: 4 bases; J trimming: 5 bases; junction bases outside the gene matches: 8. The CDR3 is 16 residues long. Germline CDR1 MNHEY, CDR2 SVGAGI. CDR3 loop: CASSFRGDSNNSPLHF. DNA for the CDR3: TGTGCCAGCAGTTTCAGAGGGGACAGCAATAATTCACCCCTCCACTTT.

V gene TRBV19 combines with J gene TRBJ2-7; D is possibly TRBD2 (6 bases). Deletions cut 5 bases from V and 4 bases from J, with 12 bases between. Germline V gene data show CDR1 as LNHDA and CDR2 as SQIVND (reference sequence). The CDR3 is 13 residues long. The CDR3 DNA follows: TGTGCCAGTAGTCAGCGGGCCGGGTACGAGCAGTACTTC. Its translation is CASSQRAGYEQYF.

In this sample, this clone turned up once. The chain has TRBV7-8 and TRBJ1-5; D is unclear. The germline V and J ends were trimmed by 2 bases and 4 bases, with 9 bases remaining between them. This CDR3 has 14 residues. Germline V gene sequence: CDR1 SGHVS, CDR2 FQNEAQ. The CDR3 nucleotides read TGTGCCAGCAGCTTATGGACGGGGAATCAGCCCCAGCATTTT. Its translation: CASSLWTGNQPQHF.

This clone was picked up a small number of times. The chain has TRBV7-3 and TRBJ1-2; the match to TRBD1 covers 7 bases. The CDR3 is 13 amino acids. Germline V gene lookup returns CDR1 SGHTA and CDR2 FQGTGA. V lost 7 bases to trimming and J lost 4 bases; unmatched junction nucleotides: 6. CDR3 DNA: TGTGCCAGCACGACAGGGCGAATCTATGGCTACACCTTC. Protein sequence: CASTTGRIYGYTF.

This CDR3 reads CASSVIRQNTEAFF. DNA for the CDR3: TGTGCCAGCAGTGTGATTCGGCAGAACACTGAAGCTTTCTTT. This rearrangement joins TRBV6-1 to TRBJ1-1; D is unclear. Trimming left V 4 bases short and J 1 base short, with 10 bases between. Germline CDR1 is MNHNS and CDR2 is SASEGT. The CDR3 has 14 residues.

The chain employs TRBV28 and TRBJ1-5; maybe TRBD1 (5 bases). V shed 6 bases and J shed 7 bases, with 22 bases lying between them. There are 16 residues in the CDR3. CDR1 is MDHEN, CDR2 SYDVKM, per germline. The CDR3 reads CASRSRLLGVRQPQHF. CDR3 sequence (DNA): TGTGCCAGCAGATCCCGTTTGTTAGGGGTCCGACAGCCCCAGCATTTT.

The chain couples TRBV28 to TRBJ1-2, with D unresolved. Trimming cost V 1 base and J 0 bases, with 6 bases left between them. Germline V gives CDR1 MDHEN, CDR2 SYDVKM. The CDR3 totals 14 residues. CDR3 in DNA: TGTGCCAGCAGTTTATCAGTTCCTAACTATGGCTACACCTTC. Translating gives CASSLSVPNYGYTF.

This chain joins TRBV27 and TRBJ1-5; D gene ambiguous. The CDR3 totals 16 residues. V was shortened by 0 bases and J by 0 bases, with 9 bases between the two germline ends. The germline V gene encodes CDR1 MNHEY and CDR2 SMNVEV (reference sequence). The CDR3 bases are TGTGCCAGCAGTTTATCGGGGATTTATAGCAATCAGCCCCAGCATTTT. The encoded protein is CASSLSGIYSNQPQHF.

In its sample, this clone was seen a few times. V gene TRBV11-2 combines with J gene TRBJ1-1; D unclear. In germline, CDR1 is SGHAT, CDR2 FQNNGV. The V end lost 3 bases, the J end lost 1 base, and 12 bases lay between the germline ends. This CDR3 comprises 15 residues. The CDR3 is CASSLYVRKNTEAFF. For the CDR3, the DNA is TGTGCCAGCAGCTTGTACGTACGGAAGAACACTGAAGCTTTCTTT.

This clone appeared once. J is TRBJ2-1 and V is TRBV5-5, with D possibly matching TRBD2 (5 bases). This CDR3 region has 18 residues. V dropped 2 bases and J dropped 4 bases, with 22 bases sitting between them. In germline, CDR1 is SGHKS, CDR2 YYEKEE (reference sequence). DNA for the CDR3: TGTGCCAGCAGCTTAATAGCGTCCGGGGTTTCGGGGTACAATGAGCAGTTCTTC. Translation gives CASSLIASGVSGYNEQFF.

The chain has TRBV18 and TRBJ2-5; D not certain. The ends were cut back, 6 bases at V and 0 bases at J, with 5 bases in the middle. Germline V gene lookup returns CDR1 KGHSH and CDR2 LQKENI. This CDR3 contains 12 residues. The CDR3 loop is CASSRNQETQYF. The CDR3 region has the DNA TGTGCCAGCTCCCGTAACCAAGAGACCCAGTACTTC.

This clone was seen only once. V is TRBV9 and J is TRBJ1-1, with 7 bases fitting TRBD1. Unmatched junction bases numbered 5, after V lost 3 bases and J lost 0 bases. This CDR3 has 15 residues. Germline V lookup: CDR1 SGDLS, CDR2 YYNGEE. This CDR3 reads CASSGSGGLNTEAFF. In nucleotides, the CDR3 is TGTGCCAGCAGCGGCTCAGGGGGATTGAACACTGAAGCTTTCTTT.

The chain joins TRBV5-1 to TRBJ1-5; the D gene is possibly TRBD1 (6 bases). Trimming stripped 2 bases from V and 3 bases from J, with 12 bases between. Germline V CDR1 and CDR2: SGHRS, YFSETQ. The CDR3 is 15 residues long. For the CDR3, the DNA is TGCGCCAGCAGCTTCTCGGGGGGCTACAATCAGCCCCAGCATTTT. Encoded protein: CASSFSGGYNQPQHF.

The CDR3: CASSFIAGTSYNEQFF. The CDR3 coding sequence is TGTGCCAGCAGCTTCATAGCGGGAACCTCCTACAATGAGCAGTTCTTC. The chain employs TRBV7-2 and TRBJ2-1; 8 bases line up with TRBD2. CDR1 is SGHTA, CDR2 FQGNSA, per germline. The trim removed 3 bases at V and 0 bases at J, leaving 4 bases unmatched. This CDR3 contains 16 residues.

The rearrangement uses TRBV5-1 and TRBJ1-4; tentative D call: TRBD1 (5 bases). The CDR3 is made up of 14 amino acids. The germline CDR1 and CDR2 sequences are SGHRS and YFSETQ. The ends were cut back, 3 bases at V and 6 bases at J, with 12 bases in the middle. CDR3 region: CASSSGRADEKLFF. The CDR3 nucleotides read TGCGCCAGCAGCTCGGGCAGGGCTGATGAAAAACTGTTTTTT.

The chain uses TRBV11-2 and TRBJ2-7; 9 nucleotides agree with TRBD2. Germline assignment: CDR1 SGHAT and CDR2 FQNNGV. V was clipped by 4 bases and J by 4 bases; unmatched bases: 2. The CDR3 totals 13 residues. CDR3: CASSSGLAYEQYF. CDR3 coding DNA: TGTGCCAGCAGCTCGGGACTAGCTTACGAGCAGTACTTC. The full variable domain, completed using reference TRBV11-2 and TRBJ2-7, is EAGVAQSPRYKIIEKRQSVAFWCNPISGHATLYWYQQILGQGPKLLIQFQNNGVVDDSQLPKDRFSAERLKGVDSTLKIQPAKLEDSAVYLCASSSGLAYEQYFGPGTRLTVT.

V usage is TRBV19 and J usage is TRBJ1-2; 7 nucleotides align to TRBD1. The CDR3 contains 12 residues. V was pared by 6 bases and J by 7 bases, with 5 bases of the junction left unmatched. Per germline, CDR1 LNHDA and CDR2 SQIVND (reference sequence). The CDR3 sequence: CASSRQGGGYTF. CDR3 nucleotides: TGTGCCAGTAGCCGACAGGGAGGTGGCTACACCTTC. Supplemented by reference TRBV19 and TRBJ1-2, the full variable domain reads DGGITQSPKYLFRKEGQNVTLSCEQNLNHDAMYWYRQDPGQGLRLIYYSQIVNDFQKGDIAEGYSVSREKKESFPLTVTSAQKNPTAFYLCASSRQGGGYTFGSGTRLTVV.

The J gene is TRBJ2-2, the V gene TRBV27; TRBD2 matches at 14 bases. The trim removed 10 bases at V and 4 bases at J, leaving 8 bases unmatched. This CDR3 is 16 amino acids long. Germline V lookup: CDR1 MNHEY, CDR2 SMNVEV (reference sequence). The CDR3 loop reads CATRLAGGPGTGELFF. In nucleotides, the CDR3 is TGTGCCACGAGACTAGCGGGGGGGCCTGGCACCGGGGAGCTGTTTTTT.

The chain uses TRBV6-4 and TRBJ2-2, with 12 bases aligning to TRBD2. The CDR3 extends over 15 amino acids. Germline CDR1 is MRHNA and CDR2 is SNTAGT. Unmatched junction bases numbered 1, after V lost 2 bases and J lost 6 bases. The CDR3: CASSDLAGGPGELFF. CDR3 nucleotide sequence: TGTGCCAGCAGTGACCTAGCGGGAGGGCCCGGGGAGCTGTTTTTT.